This is a list of T cell receptor beta chains from one sample in a study of blood T cell repertoires in COVID-19. Repertoires were generated with immunoSEQ multiplex PCR, while TCRdb's copy carries only in-frame clones and drops some. The sample consists of about 62,000 clones, under 85% of them appearing once. The sequenced sample was peripheral blood. These receptors were taken from a woman in her forties or fifties with active or convalescent COVID-19. Each CDR3 is given with its conserved first and last residue. Each record gives: J gene, D gene, V gene, clone size, CDR3 DNA, CDR3 protein. A D gene is named only where the DNA matches it firmly. Clone sizes are given selectively: once, few, many, or a class where the clone is expanded.

TRBJ1-5 | TRBD1 | TRBV19 | - | TGTGCCAGTAGTCCGACAGGGGGGAGTCAGCCCCAGCATTTT | CASSPTGGSQPQHF
TRBJ2-5 | - | TRBV18 | - | TGTGCCAGCTCACCGCTCCCACCGGGGGTGAACGGACAGACCCAGTACTTC | CASSPLPPGVNGQTQYF
TRBJ1-2 | TRBD1 | TRBV11-2 | - | TGTGCCAGCAGCCTGGGACAGCTTGGGGGCTACACCTTC | CASSLGQLGGYTF
TRBJ2-2 | - | TRBV11-2 | few | TGTGCCAGCAGACCGCAGGGGCCGAACACCGGGGAGCTGTTTTTT | CASRPQGPNTGELFF
TRBJ2-1 | TRBD1 | TRBV7-3 | - | TGTGCCAGCAGCTTAGGAGGACAGGGCGAAGGGAAGCAGTTCTTC | CASSLGGQGEGKQFF
TRBJ1-3 | - | TRBV18 | once | TGTGCCAGCTCCCCTCCCCCCGGGAACACCATATATTTT | CASSPPPGNTIYF
TRBJ1-1 | - | TRBV2 | - | TGTGCCAGCAGTGAAGCGCAAGGGAGGGAAGCTTTCTTT | CASSEAQGREAFF
TRBJ1-2 | - | TRBV3-1/TRBV3-2 | - | TGTGCCAGCAGCCGACCGGGATCCCTCTATGGCTACACCTTC | CASSRPGSLYGYTF
TRBJ1-1 | TRBD1 | TRBV11-1 | medium-sized | TGTGCCAGCAGCTTATACGGGACAGCGGATACTGAAGCTTTCTTT | CASSLYGTADTEAFF
TRBJ2-1 | TRBD2 | TRBV30 | - | TGTGCCTGGAGTAAGCGGGAGTACAATGAGCAGTTCTTC | CAWSKREYNEQFF
TRBJ2-5 | - | TRBV25-1 | - | TGTGCCAGCAGTGAATCTCGGTCGGGGAATTGGTACCAAGAGACCCAGTACTTC | CASSESRSGNWYQETQYF
TRBJ2-7 | - | TRBV19 | - | TGTGCCAATTGGAGAAGCTACGAGCAGTACTTC | CANWRSYEQYF
TRBJ2-1 | - | TRBV2 | - | TGTGCCAGCAGTGAAGAGCGTGATGAGCAGTTCTTC | CASSEERDEQFF
TRBJ2-1 | - | TRBV4-3 | - | TGCGCCAGCAGCCAAGATCGGTCTTCGGCGGACAATGAGCAGTTCTTC | CASSQDRSSADNEQFF
TRBJ1-3 | TRBD1 | TRBV24-1 | - | TGTGCCACCAGTGATCCACCAGGACAGGGGTCCGGAAACACCATATATTTT | CATSDPPGQGSGNTIYF
TRBJ1-2 | - | TRBV27 | - | TGTGCCAGCAGTTTAGTGGCAAGGGGAACTAACTATGGCTACACCTTC | CASSLVARGTNYGYTF
TRBJ1-4 | - | TRBV5-8 | - | TGTGCCAGCAGCTTGGGGGGGCTGGCTAATGAAAAACTGTTTTTT | CASSLGGLANEKLFF
TRBJ1-2 | - | TRBV18 | few | TGTGCCAGCTCACCAGGGGAGCTCTATGGCTACACCTTC | CASSPGELYGYTF
TRBJ2-5 | TRBD2 | TRBV5-4 | - | TGTGCCAGCAGCTTGGATGTGACTAGCGGGTTGGAGACCCAGTACTTC | CASSLDVTSGLETQYF
TRBJ2-7 | - | TRBV6-6 | few | TGTGCCAGCAGTTACTCCCGGCAGGCATTTGGGGAGCAGTACTTC | CASSYSRQAFGEQYF
TRBJ1-2 | - | TRBV5-6 | - | TGTGCCAGCAGCTCCCGGGACACCGGCTACACCTTC | CASSSRDTGYTF
TRBJ2-7 | TRBD2 | TRBV9 | - | TGTGCCAGCAGCCCTGGACTAGCGGGAGACGAGTACGAGCAGTACTTC | CASSPGLAGDEYEQYF
TRBJ2-5 | TRBD2 | TRBV5-1 | - | TGCGCCAGCAGCACCAGCGGGATGGGCGAGACCCAGTACTTC | CASSTSGMGETQYF
TRBJ1-2 | - | TRBV19 | once | TGTGCCAGTAGTATCTCCGGTGCGGCATTAATTGGCTACACCTTC | CASSISGAALIGYTF
TRBJ1-2 | TRBD1 | TRBV7-6 | - | TGTGCCAGCAGGCCCGGGACAGGGGGGAACTATGGCTACACCTTC | CASRPGTGGNYGYTF
TRBJ2-1 | TRBD2 | TRBV6-5 | - | TGTGCCAGCAGTCCGACTAGCGGGTCCTACAATGAGCAGTTCTTC | CASSPTSGSYNEQFF
TRBJ1-1 | - | TRBV6-5 | - | TGTGCCAGCAGTTACTCGGGGTGGGGTAGCGGCACTGAAGCTTTCTTT | CASSYSGWGSGTEAFF
TRBJ2-1 | TRBD2 | TRBV5-4 | few | TGTGCCAGCAGCTCAACTAGCGGGAGGTACCACAATGAGCAGTTCTTC | CASSSTSGRYHNEQFF
TRBJ2-3 | TRBD2 | TRBV30 | - | TGTGCCTGGAGTCGGGAGGCCGCCGATACGCAGTATTTT | CAWSREAADTQYF
TRBJ1-6 | - | TRBV7-2 | - | TGTGCCACGTCAACGGGGAGCTCCCTCCACTTT | CATSTGSSLHF
TRBJ1-5 | TRBD1 | TRBV2 | - | TGTGCCAGCAGTGAGGACAGGGTTCAGCCCCAGCATTTT | CASSEDRVQPQHF
TRBJ2-1 | TRBD2 | TRBV18 | - | TGTGCCAGCTCATCAGCGGGAGTCCACAATGAGCAGTTCTTC | CASSSAGVHNEQFF
TRBJ2-3 | TRBD2 | TRBV9 | - | TGTGCCAGCAGCGCCGGACTAGCGTTGTATTTT | CASSAGLALYF
TRBJ2-4 | - | TRBV12-2 | once | TGTGCAAGTCGCCCCCGCCCCACTACTAGCGGGCTTCTAGCCAAAAACATTCAGTACTTC | CASRPRPTTSGLLAKNIQYF